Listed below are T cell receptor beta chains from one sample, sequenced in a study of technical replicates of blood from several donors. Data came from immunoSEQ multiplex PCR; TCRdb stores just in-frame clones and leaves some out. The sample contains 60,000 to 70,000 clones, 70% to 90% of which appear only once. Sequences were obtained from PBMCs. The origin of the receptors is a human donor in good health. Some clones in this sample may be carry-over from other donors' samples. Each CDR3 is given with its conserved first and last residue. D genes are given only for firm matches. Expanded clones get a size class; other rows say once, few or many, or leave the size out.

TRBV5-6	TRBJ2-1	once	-	TGTGCCAGCAGCTTGGTGTCGGTAGCAAACAATGAGCAGTTCTTC	CASSLVSVANNEQFF
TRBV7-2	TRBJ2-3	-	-	TGTGCCAGCAGCTTGGGGGGACCACACACAGATACGCAGTATTTT	CASSLGGPHTDTQYF
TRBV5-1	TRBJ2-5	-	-	TGCGCCAGCAAATCCAACCAAGAGACCCAGTACTTC	CASKSNQETQYF
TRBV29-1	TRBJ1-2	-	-	TGCAGCGTTGAAGGTCTCTCCTATGGCTACACCTTC	CSVEGLSYGYTF
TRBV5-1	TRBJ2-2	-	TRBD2	TGCGCCAGCAGCTGGACTAGCGGGCACACCGGGGAGCTGTTTTTT	CASSWTSGHTGELFF
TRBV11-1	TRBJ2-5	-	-	TGTGCCAGCAGCGGACTCGTCCAAGAGACCCAGTACTTC	CASSGLVQETQYF
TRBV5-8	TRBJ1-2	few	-	TGTGCCAGCAGCGCGGCTAACTATGGCTACACCTTC	CASSAANYGYTF
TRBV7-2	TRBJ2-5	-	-	TGTGCCAGCAGGGGAGGGGGTGAGACCCAGTACTTC	CASRGGGETQYF
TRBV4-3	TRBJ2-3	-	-	TGCGCCAGCAGCCAAGTGGGCGGAGGGGATACGCAGTATTTT	CASSQVGGGDTQYF
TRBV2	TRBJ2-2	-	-	TGTGCCAGCATCAAGCCGAGCGGGGAGCTGTTTTTT	CASIKPSGELFF
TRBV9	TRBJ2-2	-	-	TGTGCCAGCAGCGTAACAGCCCGCAACACCGGGGAGCTGTTTTTT	CASSVTARNTGELFF
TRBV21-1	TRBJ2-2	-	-	TGTGCCAGGATTAGCGGGGGTGGCACCGGGGAGCTGTTTTTT	CARISGGGTGELFF
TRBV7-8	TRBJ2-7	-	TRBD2	TGTGCCAGCAGCTTAGAGCTACTAGCGGGAAGGTACGAGCAGTACTTC	CASSLELLAGRYEQYF
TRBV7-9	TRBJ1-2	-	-	TGTGCCAGCAGCTTAGCGCGAGTTAACTATGGCTACACCTTC	CASSLARVNYGYTF
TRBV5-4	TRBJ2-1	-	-	TGTGCCAGCAGCCGCATCCAGGGTATATACAATGAGCAGTTCTTC	CASSRIQGIYNEQFF
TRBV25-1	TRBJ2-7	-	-	TGTGCCAGCTTCTCCCCCTACGAGCAGTACTTC	CASFSPYEQYF